This TCR beta chain is drawn from a study of regulatory T cells in long-lasting Graves disease. For the study at large: Graves' patients who were just diagnosed had used antithyroid drugs for under 3 months. Whole-study results and caveats: Persistent disease samples used TRBV28, TRBJ1-2 and TRBJ2-5 preferentially.

There are 13 residues in the CDR3. Between the trimmed V and J ends, which lost 6 bases and 9 bases, there was a span of 18 bases. Germline values: CDR1 MNHNS, CDR2 SASEGT. A word on this clonotype: No antigen is known for it.

The time point denotes: newly diagnosed GD, antithyroid drugs for less than 3 months. After RNA was extracted from PBMCs, the TCR library was made from it. A peripheral blood sample, roughly 8.7 milliliters in volume, was drawn into EDTA tubes. Arm-PCR of CDR3 regions and iRepertoire HTBI primers were the basis on which TCR beta libraries were built. In the authors' workflow: Samples jointly harbored fewer than 70 TRBV and 14 TRBJ segments. From the multiplex PCR reads, TCRdb called clonotypes with MiXCR, one entry per CDR3 protein. The V and J calls and clone size are TCRdb's, not the authors'. The data show a few hundred thousand distinct CDR3 sequences, with about 17% seen just once and around 20% held by the top ten.

The chain carries TRBV6-1 and TRBJ2-7; D possibly corresponds to TRBD2 (6 bases). The TCR comes from a female donor with Graves disease. This specimen was peripheral blood mononuclear cells (PBMCs), taken at new diagnosis, from a patient treated with antithyroid drugs. The CDR3 DNA follows: TGTGCCAGCAGGGCCGGGACTGGAATCGGGCAGTACTTC. Its translation is CASRAGTGIGQYF.